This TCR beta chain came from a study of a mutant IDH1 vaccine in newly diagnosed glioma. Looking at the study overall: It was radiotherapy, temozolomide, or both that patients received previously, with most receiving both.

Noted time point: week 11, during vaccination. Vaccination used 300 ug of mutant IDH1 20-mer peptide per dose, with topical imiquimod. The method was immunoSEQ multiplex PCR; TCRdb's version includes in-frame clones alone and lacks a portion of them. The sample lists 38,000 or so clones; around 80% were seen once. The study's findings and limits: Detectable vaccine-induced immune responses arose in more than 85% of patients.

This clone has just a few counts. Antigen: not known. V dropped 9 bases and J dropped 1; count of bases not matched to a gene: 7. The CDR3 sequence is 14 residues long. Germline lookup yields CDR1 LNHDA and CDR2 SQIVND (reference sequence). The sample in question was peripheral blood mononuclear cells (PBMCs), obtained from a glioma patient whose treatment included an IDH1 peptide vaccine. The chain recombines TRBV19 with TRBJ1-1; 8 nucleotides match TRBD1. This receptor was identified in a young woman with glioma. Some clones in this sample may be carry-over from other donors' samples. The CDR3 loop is CASRWGQENTEAFF. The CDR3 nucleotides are TGTGCCAGCCGCTGGGGACAGGAGAACACTGAAGCTTTCTTT. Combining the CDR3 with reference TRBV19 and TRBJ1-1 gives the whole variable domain DGGITQSPKYLFRKEGQNVTLSCEQNLNHDAMYWYRQDPGQGLRLIYYSQIVNDFQKGDIAEGYSVSREKKESFPLTVTSAQKNPTAFYLCASRWGQENTEAFFGQGTRLTVV.